This T cell receptor (beta chain) was sequenced during a study of tumor and adjacent non-tumor tissue in lung cancer. Whole-study context: The cohort had about a dozen adenocarcinoma, 2 squamous cell and 1 small cell patients.

Study results and limitations: Tumor TCR diversity, when higher, was linked to shorter survival. Tumor tissue had significantly higher TCR diversity than normal lung.

Of note for this clonotype: Its antigen is not known. An end of the junction does not agree with germline; a read error may underlie this.

CDR1 is LGHNA, CDR2 YNFKEQ, per germline. The CDR3 length is 19 residues. A modified ARM-PCR protocol with three rounds of nested PCR amplified TCRbeta. TCRdb processed the multiplex PCR reads anew with MiXCR; each CDR3 protein has one entry. The table lists more than 55,000 distinct CDR3 sequences, roughly 77% of them singletons. This sample's RNA came from whole unsorted tissue. Distant lung tissue was collected more than 3 cm away from the tumor edge. Sequenced material: distant non-tumor lung tissue. This chain uses TRBV4-2 with TRBJ2-2, with 11 nucleotides matching TRBD2. The receptor comes from a man aged 55 to 70 with non-small cell lung cancer. The CDR3, as DNA: TGTGCCAGCGGCCCAATAGCGGGAGGGACACGAGGGGACACCGGGGAGATGTTTTTT. This gives the protein CASGPIAGGTRGDTGEMFF.